Detailed here is one T cell receptor beta chain. These data come from a study of blood T cell repertoires in COVID-19. This table comes from immunoSEQ multiplex PCR, and its TCRdb copy is limited to in-frame clones, with some not included. Seen here are around 150,000 clones, over 75% observed once, and the top ten hold 11%. Trimming removed 5 bases from V and 6 bases from J; junction bases left unmatched: 10. CDR1 and CDR2 (germline): SSHAT, FNYEAQ (reference sequence). The CDR3 loop spans 16 amino acids. This chain connects TRBV7-7 to TRBJ2-2; 9 bases map to TRBD1. This sequence originates from a man aged 60 to 69 with active or convalescent COVID-19. Source material: peripheral blood. The chain's CDR3 is CASSRDGTGLSGELFF. The CDR3 DNA is TGTGCCAGCAGCCGGGACGGGACAGGGCTTTCCGGGGAGCTGTTTTTT. The variable domain in full, with the rest retrieved from reference TRBV7-7 and TRBJ2-2, is GAGVSQSPRYKVTKRGQDVTLRCDPISSHATLYWYQQALGQGPEFLTYFNYEAQPDKSGLPSDRFSAERPEGSISTLTIQRTEQRDSAMYRCASSRDGTGLSGELFFGEGSRLTVL.